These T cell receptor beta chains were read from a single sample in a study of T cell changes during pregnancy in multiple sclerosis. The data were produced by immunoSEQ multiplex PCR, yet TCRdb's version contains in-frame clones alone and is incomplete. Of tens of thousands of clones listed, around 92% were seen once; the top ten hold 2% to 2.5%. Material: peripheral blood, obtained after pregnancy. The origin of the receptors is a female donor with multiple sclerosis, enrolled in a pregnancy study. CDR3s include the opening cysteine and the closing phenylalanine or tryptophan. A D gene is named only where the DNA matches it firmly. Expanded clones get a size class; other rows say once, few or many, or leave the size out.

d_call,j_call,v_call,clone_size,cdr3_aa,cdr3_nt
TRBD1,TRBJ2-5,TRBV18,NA,CASSPNRQGRQTQYF,TGTGCCAGCTCACCAAATCGACAGGGACGGCAGACCCAGTACTTC
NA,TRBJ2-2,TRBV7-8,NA,CASSLAGLAFGELFF,TGTGCCAGCAGCTTAGCAGGGCTAGCGTTCGGGGAGCTGTTTTTT
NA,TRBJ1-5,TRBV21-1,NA,CASSKVGGPKPQHF,TGTGCCAGCAGCAAAGTTGGAGGGCCCAAGCCCCAGCATTTT
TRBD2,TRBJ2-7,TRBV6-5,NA,CASSYSSGGPKYF,TGTGCCAGCAGTTATTCATCGGGAGGGCCGAAGTACTTC
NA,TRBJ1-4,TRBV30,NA,CAWSYQGLGGEKLFF,TGTGCCTGGAGCTACCAGGGCCTAGGAGGGGAAAAACTGTTTTTT
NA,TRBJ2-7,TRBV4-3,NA,CASSQGTGLEGEQYF,TGCGCCAGCAGCCAAGGTACCGGGTTAGAGGGCGAGCAGTACTTC
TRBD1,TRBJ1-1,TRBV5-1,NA,CASSLEGAPTEAFF,TGCGCCAGCAGCTTGGAGGGGGCGCCCACTGAAGCTTTCTTT
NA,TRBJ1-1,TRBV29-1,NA,CSVGTWSTEAFF,TGCAGCGTTGGTACGTGGAGCACTGAAGCTTTCTTT
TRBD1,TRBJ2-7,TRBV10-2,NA,CASRGEGAIYEQYF,TGCGCCAGCAGGGGCGAGGGGGCCATTTACGAGCAGTACTTC
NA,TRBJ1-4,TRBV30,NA,CAWDKGTYEKLFF,TGTGCCTGGGATAAGGGGACTTATGAAAAACTGTTTTTT
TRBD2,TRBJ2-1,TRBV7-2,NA,CASSRPGLAGGVSNEQFF,TGTGCCAGCAGCCGACCGGGACTAGCGGGGGGGGTGAGCAATGAGCAGTTCTTC
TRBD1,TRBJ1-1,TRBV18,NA,CASSPLGGSNTEAFF,TGTGCCAGCTCACCATTAGGGGGCTCGAACACTGAAGCTTTCTTT
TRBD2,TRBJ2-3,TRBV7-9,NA,CASSLGGGETDTQYF,TGTGCCAGCAGCTTAGGGGGGGGAGAGACAGATACGCAGTATTTT
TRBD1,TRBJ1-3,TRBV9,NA,CASSVAGTVSGNTIYF,TGTGCCAGCAGCGTAGCGGGGACAGTCTCTGGAAACACCATATATTTT
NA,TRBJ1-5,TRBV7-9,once,CASSGDGGGAQHF,TGTGCCAGCAGCGGTGACGGTGGGGGGGCCCAGCATTTT
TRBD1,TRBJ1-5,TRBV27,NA,CASSPETGATPQPQHF,TGTGCCAGCAGTCCGGAGACAGGGGCAACCCCTCAGCCCCAGCATTTT
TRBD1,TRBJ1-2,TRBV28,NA,CASRAGQGYGYTF,TGTGCCAGCAGGGCGGGACAGGGGTATGGCTACACCTTC
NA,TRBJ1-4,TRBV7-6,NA,CASSSFGGIEKLFF,TGTGCCAGCAGCTCGTTCGGGGGGATAGAAAAACTGTTTTTT
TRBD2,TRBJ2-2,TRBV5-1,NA,CASSLVAGEAGELFF,TGCGCCAGCAGCTTGGTTGCGGGAGAAGCCGGGGAGCTGTTTTTT
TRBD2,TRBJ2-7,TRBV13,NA,CASSPSGLAGGPVEQYF,TGTGCCAGCAGCCCCAGCGGACTAGCGGGGGGGCCTGTCGAGCAGTACTTC
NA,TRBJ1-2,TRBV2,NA,CASSPFGQNYGYTF,TGTGCCAGCAGTCCATTCGGACAGAACTATGGCTACACCTTC
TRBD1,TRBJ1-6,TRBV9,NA,CASSTGQGANSPLHF,TGTGCCAGCAGCACTGGACAGGGGGCGAACTCACCCCTCCACTTT
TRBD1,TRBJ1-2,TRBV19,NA,CAAKGLRGASDGYTF,TGTGCCGCCAAAGGTCTCAGGGGGGCGAGCGACGGCTACACCTTC
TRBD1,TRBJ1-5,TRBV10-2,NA,CASSWGYRDSRFHQPQHF,TGCGCCAGCAGCTGGGGGTACCGGGACAGCCGGTTTCATCAGCCCCAGCATTTT
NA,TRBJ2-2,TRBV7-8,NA,CASSRGHIQNTGELFF,TGTGCCAGCAGCCGCGGGCACATCCAGAACACCGGGGAGCTGTTTTTT
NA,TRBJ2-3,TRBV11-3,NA,CASSGYWGPMRRNCTDTQYF,TGTGCCAGCAGCGGTTATTGGGGCCCAATGAGGCGGAACTGCACAGATACGCAGTATTTT
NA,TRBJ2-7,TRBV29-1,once,CSVELQALQYF,TGCAGCGTTGAGTTGCAGGCCCTTCAGTACTTC
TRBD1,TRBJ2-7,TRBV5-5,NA,CASSLGTGGYEQYF,TGTGCCAGCAGCTTGGGGACAGGGGGTTACGAGCAGTACTTC
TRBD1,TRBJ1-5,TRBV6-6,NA,CASSYGQGMNQPQHF,TGTGCCAGCAGTTACGGACAGGGCATGAATCAGCCCCAGCATTTT
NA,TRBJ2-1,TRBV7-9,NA,CASSSTNKQFF,TGTGCCAGCAGCTCCACAAATAAGCAGTTCTTC
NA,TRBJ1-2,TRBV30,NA,CAWSDFSNYGYTF,TGTGCCTGGAGTGATTTTAGTAACTATGGCTACACCTTC
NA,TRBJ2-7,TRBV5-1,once,CASSFVSTGYEQYF,TGCGCCAGCAGCTTCGTTTCGACAGGCTACGAGCAGTACTTC
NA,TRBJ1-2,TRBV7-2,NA,CASSLASDYGYTF,TGTGCCAGCAGCTTAGCTTCAGACTATGGCTACACCTTC
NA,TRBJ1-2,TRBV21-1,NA,CAVLMKGQELYGYTF,TGTGCCGTCCTTATGAAGGGACAGGAGCTATATGGCTACACCTTC
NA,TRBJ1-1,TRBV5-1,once,CASSTGSASGNTEAFF,TGCGCCAGCAGCACTGGTAGTGCGTCTGGGAACACTGAAGCTTTCTTT
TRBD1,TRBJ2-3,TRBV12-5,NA,CASGQGQLGTDTQYF,TGTGCTAGTGGCCAGGGACAGCTTGGGACAGATACGCAGTATTTT
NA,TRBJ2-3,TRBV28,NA,CASSPNPTDTQYF,TGTGCCAGCAGTCCTAACCCCACAGATACGCAGTATTTT
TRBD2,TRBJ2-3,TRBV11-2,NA,CASSLRTSGATDTQYF,TGTGCCAGCAGCTTAAGAACTAGCGGGGCAACAGATACGCAGTATTTT
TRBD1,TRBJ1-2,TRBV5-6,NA,CASSLEGQGLTGGYTF,TGTGCCAGCAGCTTGGAGGGACAGGGTTTGACGGGGGGCTACACCTTC
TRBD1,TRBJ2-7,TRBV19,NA,CASRPTGAGEQYF,TGTGCCAGTAGGCCCACAGGGGCTGGCGAGCAGTACTTC
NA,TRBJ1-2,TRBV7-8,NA,CASSYPGFYGYTF,TGTGCCAGCAGCTACCCCGGTTTCTATGGCTACACCTTC
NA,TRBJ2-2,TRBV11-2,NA,CASSLASDVTGELFF,TGTGCCAGCAGCTTAGCTAGCGACGTCACCGGGGAGCTGTTTTTT
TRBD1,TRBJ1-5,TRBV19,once,CASSSPGTGNQPQHF,TGTGCCAGTAGTAGTCCAGGGACAGGCAATCAGCCCCAGCATTTT
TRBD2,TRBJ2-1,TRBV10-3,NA,CAIRIAGGRAEQFF,TGTGCCATCCGAATAGCGGGAGGAAGGGCTGAGCAGTTCTTC
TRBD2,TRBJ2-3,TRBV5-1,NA,CASTLVAGGPLNTQYF,TGCGCCAGCACCTTGGTAGCGGGAGGGCCGTTAAATACGCAGTATTTT
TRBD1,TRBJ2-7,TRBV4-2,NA,CASSQAIRQGEQYF,TGTGCCAGCAGCCAAGCCATCCGACAGGGCGAGCAGTACTTC
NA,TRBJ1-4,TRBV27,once,CASRYGGTGNEKLFF,TGTGCCAGCAGATACGGCGGGACCGGTAATGAAAAACTGTTTTTT
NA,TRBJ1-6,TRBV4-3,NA,CASSPSGQSSPLHF,TGCGCCAGCAGCCCTTCAGGACAGAGTTCACCCCTCCACTTT
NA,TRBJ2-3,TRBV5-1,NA,CATNTGTQVVADTQYF,TGCGCCACTAATACCGGGACACAGGTCGTCGCAGATACGCAGTATTTT
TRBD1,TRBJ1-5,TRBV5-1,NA,CASSLGSGTGDQPQHF,TGCGCCAGCAGCTTGGGATCCGGGACAGGGGATCAGCCCCAGCATTTT